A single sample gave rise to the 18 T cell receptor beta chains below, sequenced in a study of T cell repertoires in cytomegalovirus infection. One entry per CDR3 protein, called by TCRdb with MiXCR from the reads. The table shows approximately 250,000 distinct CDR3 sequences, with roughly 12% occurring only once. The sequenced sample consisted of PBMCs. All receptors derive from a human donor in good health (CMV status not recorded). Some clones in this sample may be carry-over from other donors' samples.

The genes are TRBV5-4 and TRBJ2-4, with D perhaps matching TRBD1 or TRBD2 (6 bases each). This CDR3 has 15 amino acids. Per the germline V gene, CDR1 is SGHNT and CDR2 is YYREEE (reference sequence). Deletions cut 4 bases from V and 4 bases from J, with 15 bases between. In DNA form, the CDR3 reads TGTGCCAGCAGCCTCAGGGGAGGCATGAAAAACATTCAGTACTTC. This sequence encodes CASSLRGGMKNIQYF.

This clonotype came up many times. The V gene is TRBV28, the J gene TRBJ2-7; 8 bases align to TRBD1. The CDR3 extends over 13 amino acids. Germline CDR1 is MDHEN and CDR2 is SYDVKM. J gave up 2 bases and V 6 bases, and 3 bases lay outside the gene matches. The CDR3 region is CASRGQATYEQYF. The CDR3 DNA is TGTGCCAGCAGGGGACAGGCAACCTACGAGCAGTACTTC. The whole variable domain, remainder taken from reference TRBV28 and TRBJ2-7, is DVKVTQSSRYLVKRTGEKVFLECVQDMDHENMFWYRQDPGLGLRLIYFSYDVKMKEKGDIPEGYSVSREKKERFSLILESASTNQTSMYLCASRGQATYEQYFGPGTRLTVT.

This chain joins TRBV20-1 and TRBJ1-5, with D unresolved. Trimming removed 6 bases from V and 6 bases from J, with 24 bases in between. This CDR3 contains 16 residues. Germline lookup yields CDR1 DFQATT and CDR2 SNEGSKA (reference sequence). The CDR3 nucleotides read TGCAGTGCCAGTATGGCCCAGAGAGGGTTCGGTCAGCCCCAGCATTTT. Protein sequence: CSASMAQRGFGQPQHF.

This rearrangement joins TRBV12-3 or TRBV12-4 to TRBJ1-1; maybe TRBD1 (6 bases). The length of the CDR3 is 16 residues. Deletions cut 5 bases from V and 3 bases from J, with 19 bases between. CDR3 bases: TGTGCCAGCAGTCCCCGCTGGACAGTTAAAGACACTGAAGCTTTCTTT. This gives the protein CASSPRWTVKDTEAFF.

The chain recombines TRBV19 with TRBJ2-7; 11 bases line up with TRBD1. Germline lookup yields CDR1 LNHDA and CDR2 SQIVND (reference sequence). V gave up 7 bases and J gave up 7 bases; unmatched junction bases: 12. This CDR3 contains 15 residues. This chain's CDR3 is CASIAPWTGGDEQYF. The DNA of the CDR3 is TGTGCCAGTATCGCCCCCTGGACAGGGGGCGATGAGCAGTACTTC.

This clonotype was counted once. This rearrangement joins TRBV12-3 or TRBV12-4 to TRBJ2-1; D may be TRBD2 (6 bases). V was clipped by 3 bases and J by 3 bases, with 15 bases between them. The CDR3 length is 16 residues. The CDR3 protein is CASSFRVAEGYNEQFF. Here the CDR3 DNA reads TGTGCCAGCAGTTTCCGGGTAGCGGAGGGCTACAATGAGCAGTTCTTC.

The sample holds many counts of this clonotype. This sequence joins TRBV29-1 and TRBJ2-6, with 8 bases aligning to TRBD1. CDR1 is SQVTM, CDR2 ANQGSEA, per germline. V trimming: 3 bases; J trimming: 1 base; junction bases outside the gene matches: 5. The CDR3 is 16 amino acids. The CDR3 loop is CSVEWQGASGANVLTF. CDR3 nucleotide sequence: TGCAGCGTTGAGTGGCAGGGGGCTTCTGGGGCCAACGTCCTGACTTTC. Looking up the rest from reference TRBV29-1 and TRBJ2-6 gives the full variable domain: SAVISQKPSRDICQRGTSLTIQCQVDSQVTMMFWYRQQPGQSLTLIATANQGSEATYESGFVIDKFPISRPNLTFSTLTVSNMSPEDSSIYLCSVEWQGASGANVLTFGAGSRLTVL.

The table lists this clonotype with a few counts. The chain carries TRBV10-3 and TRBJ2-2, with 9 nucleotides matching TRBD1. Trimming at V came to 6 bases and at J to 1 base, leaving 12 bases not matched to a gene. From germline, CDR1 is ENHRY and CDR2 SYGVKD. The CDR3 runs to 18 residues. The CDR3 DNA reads TGTGCCATCAGCAATCGAAGGAACAGGGGGCAGAACACCGGGGAGCTGTTTTTT. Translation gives CAISNRRNRGQNTGELFF.

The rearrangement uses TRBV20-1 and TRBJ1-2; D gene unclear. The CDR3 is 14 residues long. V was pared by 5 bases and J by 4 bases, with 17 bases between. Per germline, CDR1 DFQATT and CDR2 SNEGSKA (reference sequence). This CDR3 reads CSAGSPDGIYGYTF. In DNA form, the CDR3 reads TGCAGTGCTGGTTCCCCGGACGGTATCTATGGCTACACCTTC.

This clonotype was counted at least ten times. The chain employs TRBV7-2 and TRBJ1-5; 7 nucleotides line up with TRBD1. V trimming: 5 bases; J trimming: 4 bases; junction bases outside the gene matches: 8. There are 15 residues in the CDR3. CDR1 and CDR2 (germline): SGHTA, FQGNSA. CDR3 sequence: CASSRSHRGNQPQHF. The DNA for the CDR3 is TGTGCCAGCAGCCGCTCCCACAGGGGAAATCAGCCCCAGCATTTT.

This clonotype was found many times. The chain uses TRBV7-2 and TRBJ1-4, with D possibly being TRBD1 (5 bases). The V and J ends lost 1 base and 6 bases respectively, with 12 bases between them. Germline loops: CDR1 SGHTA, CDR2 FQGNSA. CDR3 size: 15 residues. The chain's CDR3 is CASSLDGGWDEKLFF. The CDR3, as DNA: TGTGCCAGCAGCTTAGACGGGGGGTGGGATGAAAAACTGTTTTTT.

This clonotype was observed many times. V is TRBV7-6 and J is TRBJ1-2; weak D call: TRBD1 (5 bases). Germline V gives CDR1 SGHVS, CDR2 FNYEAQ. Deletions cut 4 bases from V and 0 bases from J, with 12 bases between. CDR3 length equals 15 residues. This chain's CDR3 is CASSSGPETNYGYTF. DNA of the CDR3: TGTGCCAGCAGCTCGGGACCTGAAACTAACTATGGCTACACCTTC.

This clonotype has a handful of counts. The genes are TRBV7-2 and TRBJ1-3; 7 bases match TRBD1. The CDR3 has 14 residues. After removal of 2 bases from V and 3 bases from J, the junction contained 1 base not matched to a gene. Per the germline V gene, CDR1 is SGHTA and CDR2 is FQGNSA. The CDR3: CASSLTGVGNTIYF. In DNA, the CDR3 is TGTGCCAGCAGCTTAACAGGGGTTGGAAACACCATATATTTT.

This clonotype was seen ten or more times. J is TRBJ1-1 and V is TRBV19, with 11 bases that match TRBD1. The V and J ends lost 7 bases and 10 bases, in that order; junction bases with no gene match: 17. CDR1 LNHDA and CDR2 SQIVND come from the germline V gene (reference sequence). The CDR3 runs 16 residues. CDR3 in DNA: TGTGCCAGTACCGCCGGACAGGGGGCCGGAGTAGGTGTAGCTTTCTTT. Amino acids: CASTAGQGAGVGVAFF.

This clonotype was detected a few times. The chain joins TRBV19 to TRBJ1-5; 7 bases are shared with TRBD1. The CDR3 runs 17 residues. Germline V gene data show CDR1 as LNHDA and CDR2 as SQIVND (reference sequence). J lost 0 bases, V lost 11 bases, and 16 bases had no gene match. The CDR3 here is CAGNRGAAFDSNQPQHF. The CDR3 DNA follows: TGTGCCGGTAACAGGGGCGCCGCATTCGATAGCAATCAGCCCCAGCATTTT.

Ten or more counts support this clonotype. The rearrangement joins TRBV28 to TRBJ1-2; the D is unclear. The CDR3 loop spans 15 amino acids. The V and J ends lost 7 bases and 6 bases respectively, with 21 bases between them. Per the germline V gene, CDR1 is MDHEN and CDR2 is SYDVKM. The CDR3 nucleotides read TGTGCCAGCACCCTTAGGATGGGATTCGGTCATGGCTACACCTTC. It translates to CASTLRMGFGHGYTF.

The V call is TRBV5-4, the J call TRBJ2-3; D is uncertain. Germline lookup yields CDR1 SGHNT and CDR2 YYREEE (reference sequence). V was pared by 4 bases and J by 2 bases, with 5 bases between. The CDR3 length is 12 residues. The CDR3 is CASSRATDTQYF. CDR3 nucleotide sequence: TGTGCCAGCAGCAGGGCCACAGATACGCAGTATTTT.

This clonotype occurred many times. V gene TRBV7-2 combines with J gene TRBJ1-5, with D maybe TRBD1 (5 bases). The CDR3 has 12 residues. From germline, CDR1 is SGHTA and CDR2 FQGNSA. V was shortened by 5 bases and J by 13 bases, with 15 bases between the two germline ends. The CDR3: CASSPGGFEQHF. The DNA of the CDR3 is TGTGCCAGCAGCCCGGGGGGGTTCGAACAGCATTTT.